The next 21 T cell receptor beta chains were all read from a single sample in a study of identical twins. TCRdb called the 5' RACE reads again in MiXCR, with one record for every CDR3 protein. The table shows some 1,700,000 distinct CDR3 sequences, with under 35% occurring only once. Material: cord blood. These receptors were collected from a newborn girl in good health.

The chain recombines TRBV12-3 or TRBV12-4 with TRBJ2-1, with 9 bases lining up with TRBD1. The CDR3 has 19 residues. The ends lost 3 bases at V and 2 bases at J; junction bases unmatched: 14. The CDR3 coding sequence is TGTGCCAGCAGTTTTAGCTGGGTGGGTAGACAGGGGGCCTACAATGAGCAGTTCTTC. Its translation is CASSFSWVGRQGAYNEQFF.

This clonotype occurred many times. The rearrangement uses TRBV20-1 and TRBJ2-7; TRBD1 aligns across 11 bases. Germline CDR1 is DFQATT and CDR2 is SNEGSKA (reference sequence). This CDR3 has 14 residues. J gave up 4 bases and V 6 bases, and 8 bases lay outside the gene matches. The CDR3 DNA is TGCAGTGCCCATCGGGACAGGGGGTTTTACGAGCAGTACTTC. It specifies CSAHRDRGFYEQYF.

Comment on this clonotype: The junction differs from germline at one of its ends, possibly a read error. This chain connects TRBV3-1 to TRBJ1-6; possibly TRBD1 for D (6 bases). This CDR3 has 18 residues. CDR1 LGHDT and CDR2 YNNKEL come from the germline V gene (reference sequence). The CDR3 protein is CAGSQDRTGISYNSPLHF. The CDR3 bases are TGTGCCGGCAGCCAAGATCGCACAGGGATCTCCTATAATTCACCCCTCCACTTT.

The chain carries TRBV7-9 and TRBJ2-1; D unclear. Germline CDR1 is SEHNR and CDR2 is FQNEAQ (reference sequence). This CDR3 has 10 residues. V lost 7 bases to trimming and J lost 7 bases, with 5 bases between them. CDR3: CASNPNEQFF. For the CDR3, the DNA is TGTGCCAGCAACCCGAATGAGCAGTTCTTC.

The genes are TRBV5-1 and TRBJ2-1, with TRBD2 matching 16 bases. The CDR3 length is 21 residues. With 1 base clipped from V and 4 bases from J, the junction kept 14 bases outside the gene matches. Germline loops: CDR1 SGHRS, CDR2 YFSETQ. In DNA form, the CDR3 reads TGCGCCAGCAGCTTGTGGGGGACTAGCGGGAGGGCCCTGAACGGTTACAATGAGCAGTTCTTC. Its translation: CASSLWGTSGRALNGYNEQFF.

The genes are TRBV3-1 and TRBJ1-4; 11 bases fit TRBD1. Germline V gene sequence: CDR1 LGHDT, CDR2 YNNKEL (reference sequence). The CDR3 is 14 amino acids. Germline trimming cut 5 bases from V and 7 bases from J; bases unmatched to any gene: 3. The CDR3 DNA sequence: TGTGCCAGCAGCAAGGACAGGGGGCTTGAAAAACTGTTTTTT. Translation: CASSKDRGLEKLFF.

This rearrangement joins TRBV11-2 to TRBJ2-6, with D unresolved. The V gene lost 2 bases and the J gene lost 0 bases, with 11 bases spanning the gap. This CDR3 has 17 residues. CDR1 and CDR2 (germline): SGHAT, FQNNGV. The CDR3 nucleotides read TGTGCCAGCAGCTTACCCCTTCTCTTCTCTGGGGCCAACGTCCTGACTTTC. Its protein product is CASSLPLLFSGANVLTF.

The rearrangement uses TRBV20-1 and TRBJ2-3; possible D gene TRBD1, 6 bases. Per the germline V gene, CDR1 is DFQATT and CDR2 is SNEGSKA (reference sequence). The CDR3 spans 14 residues. V was trimmed by 3 bases and J by 4 bases, leaving 14 bases between them. CDR3 in amino acids: CSASAQGFADTQYF. The CDR3 nucleotides read TGCAGTGCTAGTGCCCAGGGGTTCGCAGATACGCAGTATTTT.

The CDR3 protein is CSARDPNELAAFTDTQYF. The CDR3 DNA reads TGCAGTGCTAGAGATCCCAACGAACTAGCGGCCTTCACAGATACGCAGTATTTT. This chain connects TRBV20-1 to TRBJ2-3; TRBD2 agrees at 8 bases. Trimming cost V 0 bases and J 2 bases; bases outside gene matches: 13. This CDR3 has 18 residues. CDR1 and CDR2 from the germline V gene are DFQATT and SNEGSKA (reference sequence).

The V and J genes are TRBV20-1 and TRBJ1-6; D is unclear. V was clipped by 1 base and J by 9 bases, with 22 bases between them. CDR3 length equals 17 residues. Germline V gives CDR1 DFQATT, CDR2 SNEGSKA (reference sequence). In DNA form, the CDR3 reads TGCAGTGCTAGAGGAAGGGCAAGACCCTTCTTCGCTTCACCCCTCCACTTT. This translates into CSARGRARPFFASPLHF.

This clonotype was found once. The chain joins TRBV9 to TRBJ2-7; D unclear. Germline CDR1 and CDR2: SGDLS and YYNGEE. CDR3 length: 14 amino acids. Trimming stripped 0 bases from V and 0 bases from J, with 7 bases between. The CDR3 loop is CASSVGIASYEQYF. The CDR3 DNA sequence: TGTGCCAGCAGCGTAGGGATAGCCTCCTACGAGCAGTACTTC. Together with reference TRBV9 and TRBJ2-7, the CDR3 gives the full variable domain: DSGVTQTPKHLITATGQRVTLRCSPRSGDLSVYWYQQSLDQGLQFLIQYYNGEERAKGNILERFSAQQFPDLHSELNLSSLELGDSALYFCASSVGIASYEQYFGPGTRLTVT.

J is TRBJ1-5 and V is TRBV30, with a possible D match to TRBD1 (5 bases). Trimming pared 4 bases from V and 3 bases from J, leaving 16 bases between. The CDR3 consists of 15 residues. Germline V gives CDR1 GTSNPN, CDR2 SVGIG (reference sequence). The CDR3 is CAWKVGHLPNQPQHF. The DNA for the CDR3 is TGTGCCTGGAAGGTTGGACACTTACCCAATCAGCCCCAGCATTTT.

The chain recombines TRBV6-2 or TRBV6-3 with TRBJ2-5; possible D gene TRBD1, 6 bases. This CDR3 has 11 residues. CDR1 is MNHEY and CDR2 is SVGEGT in the germline V gene. V shed 4 bases and J shed 6 bases, with 6 bases lying between them. The CDR3 region has the DNA TGTGCCAGCAGTTGGGGGCAGACCCAGTACTTC. Translation gives CASSWGQTQYF.

This chain connects TRBV2 to TRBJ2-3; D is undetermined. The CDR3 has 16 amino acids. Germline loops: CDR1 SNHLY, CDR2 FYNNEI. The V end was cut by 11 bases, the J end by 2 bases, with 23 bases between. Here the CDR3 reads CAGNDGLAAITDTQYF. DNA of the CDR3: TGTGCCGGCAACGACGGTCTTGCGGCGATCACAGATACGCAGTATTTT.

Written as DNA, the CDR3 is TGCAGTGCTAGCTCCATCAGGGGGCTGTTCACAGATACGCAGTATTTT. This sequence encodes CSASSIRGLFTDTQYF. This chain links TRBV20-1 with TRBJ2-3; 8 positions agree with TRBD1. The CDR3 is 16 residues long. V lost 3 bases, J lost 2 bases, and 10 bases stayed unmatched. The germline gives CDR1 DFQATT, CDR2 SNEGSKA (reference sequence).

In its sample, this clonotype was seen a few times. The gene calls are TRBV18 and TRBJ1-6; TRBD1 matches 7 bases. The trim removed 4 bases at V and 8 bases at J, leaving 5 bases unmatched. The V gene's germline CDR1 is KGHSH and CDR2 LQKENI. This CDR3 has 14 amino acids. In DNA form, the CDR3 reads TGTGCCAGCTCACGGGACAGCCGGGATTCACCCCTCCACTTT. Translating gives CASSRDSRDSPLHF.

This rearrangement joins TRBV6-2 or TRBV6-3 to TRBJ1-2; possibly TRBD1 for D (6 bases). The germline CDR1 and CDR2 sequences are MNHEY and SVGEGT. The ends were cut back, 4 bases at V and 0 bases at J, with 9 bases in the middle. This CDR3 spans 14 amino acids. CDR3 sequence: CASSWDKTNYGYTF. The DNA of the CDR3 is TGTGCCAGCAGTTGGGACAAAACTAACTATGGCTACACCTTC.

This chain connects TRBV27 to TRBJ2-4; TRBD1 or TRBD2 may be the D gene (6 bases each). Per germline, CDR1 MNHEY and CDR2 SMNVEV (reference sequence). This CDR3 region has 15 residues. Trimming pared 3 bases from V and 7 bases from J, leaving 16 bases between. CDR3 residues: CASSFARLGGNIQYF. Written as DNA, the CDR3 is TGTGCCAGCAGTTTCGCTCGACTAGGGGGGAACATTCAGTACTTC.

A few counts support this clonotype. This sequence joins TRBV20-1 and TRBJ1-2; D ambiguous. V lost 1 base and J 6 bases, leaving 15 bases between the germline ends. The CDR3 contains 14 residues. In germline, CDR1 is DFQATT, CDR2 SNEGSKA (reference sequence). CDR3 nucleotide sequence: TGCAGTGCTAGAGCAGCGGCTTATAAGGATGGCTACACCTTC. Protein: CSARAAAYKDGYTF.

The J gene is TRBJ1-1, the V gene TRBV4-2; D might be TRBD1 (6 bases). The CDR3 totals 16 residues. Trimming removed 1 base at V and 2 bases at J, with 14 bases between. The germline V gene has CDR1 LGHNA and CDR2 YNFKEQ. As DNA, the CDR3 is TGTGCCAGCAGCCAAGCGGGGGCAGGGGCCAACACTGAAGCTTTCTTT. Protein sequence: CASSQAGAGANTEAFF.

This chain links TRBV10-3 with TRBJ1-1; a possible D gene is TRBD1 (6 bases). Trimming removed 6 bases at V and 3 bases at J, with 17 bases between. The CDR3 runs to 15 residues. Germline CDR1 is ENHRY and CDR2 is SYGVKD. Here the CDR3 reads CAISDNRELDTEAFF. The CDR3 DNA is TGTGCCATCAGCGATAACAGGGAATTGGACACTGAAGCTTTCTTT.